This paragraph reports one T cell receptor beta chain. Antigen: not known. Germline V gene sequence: CDR1 LGHNA, CDR2 YNFKEQ. There are 19 residues in the CDR3. Trimming shortened V by 0 bases and J by 2 bases, and 20 bases separated the two germline ends. The data are from a study of response to subunit inactivated influenza vaccine. The study, taken as a whole, reports: Researchers suggested that each seasonal influenza vaccination recruits few new T cells.

TCRdb reprocessed the RT-PCR reads via MiXCR and lists one record per CDR3 protein. The sample yields roughly 780,000 distinct CDR3 sequences, less than 20% seen once. Sample: PBMCs from blood, taken less than 6 days after vaccination. The V call is TRBV4-2, the J call TRBJ2-1; D not resolved. The sequence was obtained from a man aged 45-60 years who received an inactivated influenza vaccine. The DNA of the CDR3 is TGTGCCAGCAGCCAAGATCCCTTCCTTTATAGCTCGGCCTACAATGAGCAGTTCTTC. The encoded protein is CASSQDPFLYSSAYNEQFF.